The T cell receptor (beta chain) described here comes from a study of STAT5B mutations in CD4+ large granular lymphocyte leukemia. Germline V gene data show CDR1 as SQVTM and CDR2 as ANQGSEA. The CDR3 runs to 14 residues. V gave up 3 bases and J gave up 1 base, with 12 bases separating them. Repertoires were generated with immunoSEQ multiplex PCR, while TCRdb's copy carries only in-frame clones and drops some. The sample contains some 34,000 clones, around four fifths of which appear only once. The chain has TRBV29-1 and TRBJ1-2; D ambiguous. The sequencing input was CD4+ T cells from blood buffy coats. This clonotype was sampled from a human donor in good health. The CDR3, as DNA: TGCAGCGTTGATGGAGGACTCCTTAACTATGGCTACACCTTC. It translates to CSVDGGLLNYGYTF.